These T cell receptor beta chains were read from a single sample in a study of shared clonotypes between healthy human individuals. The assay was immunoSEQ multiplex PCR, and TCRdb's table has in-frame clones only and misses some. The sample holds about 680,000 clones; about 90% are singletons and the top ten take roughly 22%. Material: naive CD8+ T cells sorted from blood. The receptors here all came from a man younger than 45 in good health. The CDR3 runs from the conserved cysteine through the conserved F or W. The order of the fields is J gene, D gene, V gene, clone size, CDR3 DNA, CDR3 protein. D genes are given only for firm matches. Not every row has a clone size; where given, it reads once, few, many or a size class.

TRBJ2-3 | . | TRBV9 | . | TGTGCCAGCAGCGTTTACGGGAGAGGGGCAGATACGCAGTATTTT | CASSVYGRGADTQYF
TRBJ2-1 | . | TRBV6-4 | . | TGTGCCAGCAGTGACTGGAGGAATGAGCAGTTCTTC | CASSDWRNEQFF
TRBJ2-7 | . | TRBV7-2 | . | TGTGCCAGTAGGGGTGGAGGAGAGCTAGAGCAGTACTTC | CASRGGGELEQYF
TRBJ2-7 | . | TRBV6-1 | . | TGTGCCAGCAGTGAATCAGTCTCCTACGAGCAGTACTTC | CASSESVSYEQYF
TRBJ2-2 | . | TRBV5-6 | . | TGTGCCAGCAGCTTGGATGGGCAATATACCGGGGAGCTGTTTTTT | CASSLDGQYTGELFF
TRBJ2-1 | TRBD2 | TRBV5-4 | . | TGTGCCAGCAGCTCACTGGACTTCACTAGCGGGAACGGCAATGAGCAGTTCTTC | CASSSLDFTSGNGNEQFF
TRBJ2-7 | TRBD1 | TRBV6-6 | . | TGTGCCAGCAGTTACGACAGGGGCTCCTACGAGCAGTACTTC | CASSYDRGSYEQYF
TRBJ2-1 | . | TRBV7-9 | . | TGTGCCAGCAGCTTGGGTGGTGGCTTTTACAATGAGCAGTTCTTC | CASSLGGGFYNEQFF
TRBJ2-7 | . | TRBV10-2 | . | TGCGCCAGCGACGCCTTTATCGGGGGCTCCTACGAGCAGTACTTC | CASDAFIGGSYEQYF
TRBJ2-1 | . | TRBV7-9 | . | TGTGCCAGCAGCTTAGTCTACCTGTCGGAGCAGTTCTTC | CASSLVYLSEQFF
TRBJ2-3 | TRBD1 | TRBV6-6 | . | TGTGCCAGCAGTTACCGCCAACAGGGGACAGATACGCAGTATTTT | CASSYRQQGTDTQYF
TRBJ1-1 | . | TRBV7-9 | . | TGTGCCAGCAGCCGACGCATTGAAGCTTTCTTT | CASSRRIEAFF
TRBJ1-1 | TRBD1 | TRBV12-5 | . | TGTGCTAGTGCCGGGACAGGGGTCTTGACTGAAGCTTTCTTT | CASAGTGVLTEAFF
TRBJ2-7 | . | TRBV5-1 | . | TGCGCCAGCAGCTTGTTCGGCGGGGTCACCTCCTACGAGCAGTACTTC | CASSLFGGVTSYEQYF
TRBJ2-1 | TRBD2 | TRBV2 | . | TGTGCCAGTAAACGGGAGGGCCGTTTGGATGAGCAGTTCTTC | CASKREGRLDEQFF
TRBJ2-7 | . | TRBV25-1 | . | TGTGCCAGCAGTGAATATCCATCACTGGAATACGAGCAGTACTTC | CASSEYPSLEYEQYF
TRBJ2-1 | TRBD2 | TRBV9 | . | TGTGCCAGCAGCGGCCTAGCGGGAGTTAACTACAATGAGCAGTTCTTC | CASSGLAGVNYNEQFF
TRBJ1-1 | . | TRBV5-6 | . | TGTGCCAGCAGCTTGGCTGGATTGAGGGCGCTGAACACTGAAGCTTTCTTT | CASSLAGLRALNTEAFF
TRBJ1-5 | . | TRBV28 | . | TGTGCCAGCAGGGAATTAGACAAGGTGGGGCCCCAGCATTTT | CASRELDKVGPQHF
TRBJ2-3 | TRBD2 | TRBV6-4 | . | TGTGCCAGCAGTGATCCATGGACTAGCGGGCACACAGATACGCAGTATTTT | CASSDPWTSGHTDTQYF
TRBJ2-7 | . | TRBV5-8 | once | TGTGCCAGCACCCCCTGGGGAACCTCTACCTACGAGCAGTACTTC | CASTPWGTSTYEQYF
TRBJ2-7 | . | TRBV10-3 | . | TGTGCCATCAGTGAGTCGATTCAGGGAGACTACGAGCAGTACTTC | CAISESIQGDYEQYF
TRBJ2-7 | . | TRBV7-9 | . | TGTGCCAGCAGCTTAACTGCCACGGGATCCTACGAGCAGTACTTC | CASSLTATGSYEQYF
TRBJ1-3 | TRBD1 | TRBV9 | . | TGTGCCAGCAGCGCAAAAAGGGGGCCCCCTCTCTCTGGAAACACCATATATTTT | CASSAKRGPPLSGNTIYF
TRBJ1-2 | . | TRBV7-9 | few | TGTGCCAGCAGCTTTAGAGGGACCTATGGCTACACCTTC | CASSFRGTYGYTF
TRBJ1-1 | . | TRBV7-3 | . | TGTGCCAGCAGCTTAAGGCACGTTGGGGATGTGAACACTGAAGCTTTCTTT | CASSLRHVGDVNTEAFF
TRBJ2-7 | . | TRBV29-1 | once | TGCAGCGTTGAGCGGCTGGGGGCGGAAACCTACGAGCAGTACTTC | CSVERLGAETYEQYF
TRBJ1-1 | TRBD1 | TRBV7-8 | . | TGTGCCAGCAGCTTAGGGGGAGGGGGCGCGGGAGACACTGAAGCTTTCTTT | CASSLGGGGAGDTEAFF
TRBJ2-7 | . | TRBV2 | once | TGTGCCAGCAGTGAACTAGCGAGAAACTACGAGCAGTACTTC | CASSELARNYEQYF
TRBJ2-3 | . | TRBV9 | . | TGTGCCAGCAGCGGGGAATACACAGATACGCAGTATTTT | CASSGEYTDTQYF
TRBJ2-7 | TRBD1 | TRBV28 | . | TGTGCCAGCAGCCAGGGGGATTACGAGCAGTACTTC | CASSQGDYEQYF
TRBJ2-1 | TRBD2 | TRBV28 | . | TGTGCCAGCAGTCCCATTTACGAAACTAGCGGGAGAGCCAATGAGCAGTTCTTC | CASSPIYETSGRANEQFF
TRBJ1-1 | . | TRBV27 | . | TGTGCCAGCAGGGGGAGGACAGTACCGGCGGACACTGAAGCTTTCTTT | CASRGRTVPADTEAFF
TRBJ2-7 | . | TRBV11-2 | . | TGTGCCAGCAGCTTAGCTAGCTACGAGCAGTACTTC | CASSLASYEQYF
TRBJ2-3 | . | TRBV10-3 | . | TGTGCCATCTCTGAGGAGGGGATTGGGGTCCCAGATACGCAGTATTTT | CAISEEGIGVPDTQYF
TRBJ2-7 | . | TRBV28 | once | TGTGCCAGCAGTTTAGGTGCCAGTTTCTACGAGCAGTACTTC | CASSLGASFYEQYF
TRBJ1-1 | TRBD1 | TRBV5-6 | . | TGTGCCAGCAGTTTGGCCGGGACAGGGGGATGGGACACTGAAGCTTTCTTT | CASSLAGTGGWDTEAFF
TRBJ2-1 | TRBD2 | TRBV7-9 | . | TGTGCCAGCAGCTCCCCGACTAGCGGGAACGAGCAGTTCTTC | CASSSPTSGNEQFF
TRBJ1-1 | . | TRBV19 | . | TGTGCCAGTAGGCTGGGGGAGGGGATCACTGAAGCTTTCTTT | CASRLGEGITEAFF
TRBJ1-3 | . | TRBV7-9 | . | TGTGCCAGCAGCTTAGCCAATGGGCCCTCTGGAAACACCATATATTTT | CASSLANGPSGNTIYF
TRBJ2-6 | TRBD1 | TRBV13 | once | TGTGCCAGCAGCTTAGCTTCCGGGACAGGACCTACTGGGGCCAACGTCCTGACTTTC | CASSLASGTGPTGANVLTF
TRBJ2-7 | TRBD2 | TRBV6-4 | . | TGTGCCAGCAGTGAACTAGCGGGAGAGGGATACGAGCAGTACTTC | CASSELAGEGYEQYF
TRBJ2-1 | TRBD1 | TRBV28 | . | TGTGCCAGCAGAACCCACAACAAACGGACAACCCCCAGACAGGGGGAGAACAATGAGCAGTTCTTC | CASRTHNKRTTPRQGENNEQFF
TRBJ2-2 | . | TRBV15 | once | TGTGCCACCAGCAGAGAGACCGGGGAGCTGTTTTTT | CATSRETGELFF
TRBJ2-2 | . | TRBV5-5 | . | TGTGCCAGCAGCTTTGGGGGATACACCGGGGAGCTGTTTTTT | CASSFGGYTGELFF
TRBJ1-1 | TRBD1 | TRBV6-5 | once | TGTGCCAGCAGTTACTCGGGACAGGGGGCAGGGACTGAAGCTTTCTTT | CASSYSGQGAGTEAFF
TRBJ2-5 | . | TRBV7-2 | . | TGTGCCAGCAGCTTAGGGTTCGACAAGGGCGTTGGGAGTGACTTC | CASSLGFDKGVGSDF
TRBJ2-5 | TRBD2 | TRBV11-1 | . | TGTGCCAGCAGCTTAATTCAGACTAGCGGGGAGACCCAGTACTTC | CASSLIQTSGETQYF
TRBJ2-5 | . | TRBV7-9 | . | TGTGCCAGCAGCCCAGGGGTGGGGAACTCTCCTCCTGAGACCCAGTACTTC | CASSPGVGNSPPETQYF
TRBJ1-2 | . | TRBV7-9 | . | TGTGCCAGCAGCTTAGCGGCAGGAGAGGGCGCCTTC | CASSLAAGEGAF
TRBJ2-7 | . | TRBV7-6 | . | TGTGCCAGCAGCTTAGTCGCTAAAGGCTACGAGCAGTACTTC | CASSLVAKGYEQYF
TRBJ2-7 | TRBD2 | TRBV6-5 | . | TGTGCCAGCAGGCTCCTAGCGGGGAACTACGAGCAGTACTTC | CASRLLAGNYEQYF
TRBJ2-7 | . | TRBV11-2 | few | TGTGCCAGCAGAGGGGATTGGTACGAGCAGTACTTC | CASRGDWYEQYF
TRBJ2-7 | . | TRBV6-1 | . | TGTGCCAGCATAGGGGACGGCGACTACGAGCAGTACTTC | CASIGDGDYEQYF
TRBJ2-1 | TRBD1 | TRBV27 | once | TGTGCCAGCGGACGCCCCGGGACAGGAGACAATGAGCAGTTCTTC | CASGRPGTGDNEQFF
TRBJ2-1 | TRBD2 | TRBV7-6 | . | TGTGCCAGCTCCGGACTAGCGGGAGATTATGAGCAGTTCTTC | CASSGLAGDYEQFF
TRBJ2-7 | . | TRBV27 | . | TGTGCCAGCAGTTTCGGTTCTGACTACGAGCAGTACTTC | CASSFGSDYEQYF